The present T cell receptor beta chain was sequenced within a study of blood T cell repertoires in COVID-19. Study context: The United States, Italy and Spain were the sources of the acute and convalescent COVID-19 samples. In each case, the material was cDNA or gDNA derived from T cells, B-cell-depleted T cells, or PBMCs.

Methods used by the authors: Amplification of reference gene primers provided the estimated nucleated cell counts. Sequenced by immunoSEQ multiplex PCR; TCRdb stores in-frame clones only, minus some. The D gene and trimming were derived from the DNA, and the V and J assignments and clone size from that table. The sample yields approximately 35,000 clones, about four fifths seen once. Germline CDR1 reads SGHNT; CDR2 reads YYREEE (reference sequence). The CDR3 spans 14 residues. Trimming took 0 bases from V and 2 from J, leaving 6 bases between them. This chain joins TRBV5-4 and TRBJ2-4; D is unclear. Sample: peripheral blood. The sequence was collected from a man older than 75 with acute or convalescent COVID-19. This CDR3 is CASSLDSTKNIQYF. DNA of the CDR3: TGTGCCAGCAGCTTGGATAGCACCAAAAACATTCAGTACTTC.